Following are 27 T cell receptor beta chains from one sample sequenced in a study of blood T cell repertoires in COVID-19. TCRdb keeps only in-frame clones here, not all; method: immunoSEQ multiplex PCR. The sample lists some 200,000 clones, approximately 86% occurring once. Sequenced material: peripheral blood. The origin of the receptors is a man aged 65 to 85 with acute or convalescent COVID-19.

The J gene is TRBJ1-2, the V gene TRBV28; TRBD1 matches at 7 bases. Germline CDR1 is MDHEN and CDR2 is SYDVKM. V was clipped by 6 bases and J by 6 bases; unmatched bases: 7. This CDR3 has 13 residues. CDR3 sequence reads: CASRWPTGDGYTF. The CDR3, as DNA: TGTGCCAGCAGATGGCCTACAGGGGATGGCTACACCTTC.

This rearrangement joins TRBV10-3 to TRBJ1-1, with a possible D match to TRBD1 (5 bases). CDR3 length: 13 residues. V lost 6 bases and J 0 bases, leaving 8 bases between the germline ends. The germline CDR1 and CDR2 sequences are ENHRY and SYGVKD. The CDR3 DNA reads as TGTGCCATCAGGTTACAGGTGAACACTGAAGCTTTCTTT. Protein: CAIRLQVNTEAFF.

The V and J genes are TRBV4-1 and TRBJ2-7; 7 bases match TRBD2. V lost 1 base and J lost 6; bases outside the gene matches: 12. This CDR3 is 16 amino acids long. Germline V gene data show CDR1 as MGHRA and CDR2 as YSYEKL. The DNA of the CDR3 is TGCGCCAGCAGCCAAGCGCTCCGGGGATCGGGGGGCGAGCAGTACTTC. This encodes CASSQALRGSGGEQYF.

The chain uses TRBV6-6 and TRBJ2-7; maybe TRBD2 (7 bases). The CDR3 sequence is 14 residues long. CDR1 and CDR2 from the germline V gene are MNHNY and SVGAGI (reference sequence). V lost 5 bases to trimming and J lost 4 bases, with 15 bases between them. CDR3 protein: CASSPAAGAYEQYF. Here the CDR3 DNA reads TGTGCCAGCAGTCCTGCGGCGGGGGCGTACGAGCAGTACTTC.

This chain uses TRBV15 with TRBJ2-7; no definite D call. Germline-derived CDR1 and CDR2 are LNHNV and YYDKDF (reference sequence). The CDR3 loop spans 13 amino acids. V shed 3 bases and J shed 9 bases, with 15 bases lying between them. CDR3 sequence reads: CATSREEESVQYF. CDR3 nucleotides: TGTGCCACCAGCAGGGAAGAGGAGAGTGTGCAGTACTTC.

The rearrangement uses TRBV4-2 and TRBJ2-3; 13 nucleotides agree with TRBD2. The germline V gene has CDR1 LGHNA and CDR2 YNFKEQ. V lost 5 bases and J lost 4; bases outside the gene matches: 9. This CDR3 spans 17 amino acids. The chain's CDR3 is CASSVELAGGPADTQYF. The CDR3 region has the DNA TGTGCCAGCAGCGTTGAACTAGCGGGAGGGCCGGCAGATACGCAGTATTTT.

This chain connects TRBV5-1 to TRBJ2-1, with 7 bases aligning to TRBD2. This CDR3 comprises 15 residues. The germline V gene has CDR1 SGHRS and CDR2 YFSETQ. V lost 3 bases, J lost 4 bases, and 7 bases stayed unmatched. CDR3 sequence reads: CASSWGSGEYNEQFF. For the CDR3, the DNA is TGCGCCAGCAGCTGGGGCAGCGGGGAGTACAATGAGCAGTTCTTC.

This chain links TRBV2 with TRBJ1-3, with D perhaps TRBD1 (5 bases). CDR3 length: 13 amino acids. The germline CDR1 and CDR2 sequences are SNHLY and FYNNEI. The V gene lost 6 bases and the J gene lost 4 bases, with 10 bases spanning the gap. The CDR3 loop reads CASRTGLGNTIYF. The CDR3 DNA reads as TGTGCCAGCAGAACGGGACTGGGAAACACCATATATTTT.

This chain joins TRBV2 and TRBJ2-7, with a weak D call TRBD1 (5 bases). Germline CDR1 and CDR2: SNHLY and FYNNEI. The CDR3 is made up of 14 amino acids. Trimming took off 3 bases at V and 0 bases at J, with 9 bases between the two ends. The DNA for the CDR3 is TGTGCCAGCAGTGATCAGGGCAGCTCCTACGAGCAGTACTTC. Encoded protein: CASSDQGSSYEQYF.

The genes are TRBV20-1 and TRBJ1-5, with D possibly being TRBD1 (5 bases). The CDR3 is 11 amino acids. CDR1 DFQATT and CDR2 SNEGSKA come from the germline V gene (reference sequence). The V gene lost 1 base and the J gene lost 14 bases, with 12 bases spanning the gap. CDR3 residues: CSARVGQGKHF. The CDR3 coding sequence is TGCAGTGCTAGAGTTGGGCAGGGAAAGCATTTT.

This sequence joins TRBV5-8 and TRBJ2-1, with TRBD2 matching over 8 bases. The CDR3 runs to 16 residues. The J segment lost 6 bases and the V segment lost 5 bases, leaving 13 bases of the junction unmatched. From germline, CDR1 is SGHTS and CDR2 YDEGEE. The CDR3 DNA follows: TGTGCCAGCAGGGGTGGCTGGGGTAGCGGGACCAATGAGCAGTTCTTC. Translating it yields CASRGGWGSGTNEQFF.

The rearrangement joins TRBV5-1 to TRBJ1-1; D possibly corresponds to TRBD1 (5 bases). Germline V lookup: CDR1 SGHRS, CDR2 YFSETQ. The CDR3 covers 19 residues. Deletions cut 0 bases from V and 0 bases from J, with 21 bases between. Here the CDR3 DNA reads TGCGCCAGCAGCTTGGGGACATTTCTTAGTAAAAAAATGAACACTGAAGCTTTCTTT. It translates to CASSLGTFLSKKMNTEAFF.

This chain links TRBV4-1 with TRBJ2-7; 7 bases match TRBD1. CDR1 and CDR2 (germline): MGHRA, YSYEKL. CDR3 length: 14 amino acids. Trimming removed 0 bases from V and 4 bases from J; junction bases left unmatched: 3. The CDR3 loop reads CASSQDEGAYEQYF. The CDR3, as DNA: TGCGCCAGCAGCCAAGACGAGGGGGCGTACGAGCAGTACTTC.

This chain joins TRBV28 and TRBJ2-7; 7 bases align to TRBD1. CDR1 MDHEN and CDR2 SYDVKM come from the germline V gene. Trimming removed 5 bases from V and 2 bases from J; junction bases left unmatched: 9. The CDR3 loop spans 15 amino acids. CDR3 loop: CASSTGERLPYEQYF. CDR3 bases: TGTGCCAGCAGTACAGGGGAACGTCTCCCCTACGAGCAGTACTTC. The entire variable domain, with the rest obtained from reference TRBV28 and TRBJ2-7, is as follows: DVKVTQSSRYLVKRTGEKVFLECVQDMDHENMFWYRQDPGLGLRLIYFSYDVKMKEKGDIPEGYSVSREKKERFSLILESASTNQTSMYLCASSTGERLPYEQYFGPGTRLTVT.

The chain links TRBV6-4 to TRBJ1-6; 8 nucleotides agree with TRBD1. J gave up 10 bases and V 5 bases, and 10 bases lay outside the gene matches. The V gene's germline CDR1 is MRHNA and CDR2 SNTAGT. CDR3 length equals 15 residues. CDR3 sequence reads: CASSPVGQGISPLHF. Written as DNA, the CDR3 is TGTGCCAGCAGTCCGGTCGGACAGGGCATATCACCCCTCCACTTT.

The rearrangement joins TRBV10-1 to TRBJ2-1, with a weak D call TRBD1 (6 bases). Between the trimmed V and J ends, which lost 5 bases and 3 bases, there was a span of 14 bases. Germline CDR1 WNHNN, CDR2 SYGVQD (reference sequence). This CDR3 is built from 15 residues. The CDR3 sequence: CASSPMDSIYNEQFF. CDR3 in DNA: TGCGCCAGCAGTCCAATGGACAGCATCTACAATGAGCAGTTCTTC.

This chain uses TRBV7-2 with TRBJ2-7, with TRBD2 as a possible D gene (6 bases). The germline V gene encodes CDR1 SGHTA and CDR2 FQGNSA. The CDR3 is 13 residues long. Trimming left V 4 bases short and J 3 bases short, with 10 bases between. The DNA of the CDR3 is TGTGCCAGCAGCTCGGGACTCGGCTACGAGCAGTACTTC. Translated, it gives CASSSGLGYEQYF. Combining the CDR3 with reference TRBV7-2 and TRBJ2-7 gives the whole variable domain GAGVSQSPSNKVTEKGKDVELRCDPISGHTALYWYRQSLGQGLEFLIYFQGNSAPDKSGLPSDRFSAERTGGSVSTLTIQRTQQEDSAVYLCASSSGLGYEQYFGPGTRLTVT.

This chain joins TRBV12-3 or TRBV12-4 and TRBJ1-1, with D possibly TRBD1 on 6 matching bases. V was shortened by 4 bases and J by 9 bases, with 12 bases between the two germline ends. This CDR3 has 12 amino acids. The CDR3 sequence is CASSWNREKAFF. The CDR3 coding sequence is TGTGCCAGCAGTTGGAACAGGGAGAAAGCTTTCTTT.

This rearrangement joins TRBV5-1 to TRBJ1-2; D is possibly TRBD1 (5 bases). This CDR3 is built from 15 residues. Germline V gene sequence: CDR1 SGHRS, CDR2 YFSETQ. V was cut by 4 bases and J by 4 bases, with 17 bases left in between. The CDR3 bases are TGCGCCAGCAGCCCGAATGACGGGGGAACCTATGGCTACACCTTC. It encodes CASSPNDGGTYGYTF.

V is TRBV6-2 or TRBV6-3 and J is TRBJ1-1; D possibly corresponds to TRBD1 (6 bases). The ends were cut back, 0 bases at V and 5 bases at J, with 10 bases in the middle. The germline gives CDR1 MNHEY, CDR2 SVGEGT. This CDR3 spans 14 amino acids. In nucleotides, the CDR3 is TGTGCCAGCAGTTACTCGGGGGGGCGGACTGAAGCTTTCTTT. As protein: CASSYSGGRTEAFF.

The chain carries TRBV19 and TRBJ1-3; TRBD1 is a possible D gene (5 bases). Germline values: CDR1 LNHDA, CDR2 SQIVND (reference sequence). The V gene lost 5 bases and the J gene lost 13 bases, with 15 bases spanning the gap. The CDR3 is 12 residues long. For the CDR3, the DNA is TGTGCCAGTAGTCCAAACCCGACAGCAATATATTTT. This encodes CASSPNPTAIYF.

The rearrangement links TRBV9 to TRBJ1-1; 9 positions match TRBD1. CDR3 length: 16 residues. The germline CDR1 and CDR2 sequences are SGDLS and YYNGEE. The J segment lost 3 bases and the V segment lost 3 bases, leaving 9 bases of the junction unmatched. The CDR3 protein is CASSDPGTGRDTEAFF. The CDR3 DNA is TGTGCCAGCAGCGATCCCGGGACAGGGCGCGACACTGAAGCTTTCTTT. The complete variable domain, with remaining parts taken from reference TRBV9 and TRBJ1-1, reads DSGVTQTPKHLITATGQRVTLRCSPRSGDLSVYWYQQSLDQGLQFLIQYYNGEERAKGNILERFSAQQFPDLHSELNLSSLELGDSALYFCASSDPGTGRDTEAFFGQGTRLTVV.

This clone was seen a few times. For the CDR3, the DNA is TGTGCCAGCAGCGCAGGGGTTTCCAGCTCCTACGAGCAGTACTTC. It yields the protein CASSAGVSSSYEQYF. The chain is built from TRBV9 and TRBJ2-7, with D possibly TRBD1 on 6 matching bases. The germline gives CDR1 SGDLS, CDR2 YYNGEE. The V gene lost 3 bases and the J gene lost 0 bases, with 13 bases spanning the gap. This CDR3 region has 15 residues. The complete variable domain, with remaining parts taken from reference TRBV9 and TRBJ2-7, reads DSGVTQTPKHLITATGQRVTLRCSPRSGDLSVYWYQQSLDQGLQFLIQYYNGEERAKGNILERFSAQQFPDLHSELNLSSLELGDSALYFCASSAGVSSSYEQYFGPGTRLTVT.

This CDR3 is CASGWQGGTYEQYF. In DNA form, the CDR3 reads TGTGCCAGTGGGTGGCAGGGGGGAACCTACGAGCAGTACTTC. The gene calls are TRBV27 and TRBJ2-7, with D perhaps TRBD1 (7 bases). The ends were cut back, 9 bases at V and 2 bases at J, with 17 bases in the middle. The CDR3 runs 14 residues. The germline gives CDR1 MNHEY, CDR2 SMNVEV (reference sequence).

J is TRBJ2-2 and V is TRBV7-8; 7 positions agree with TRBD2. From germline, CDR1 is SGHVS and CDR2 FQNEAQ. After removal of 4 bases from V and 2 bases from J, the junction contained 4 bases not matched to a gene. This CDR3 contains 15 residues. The CDR3 protein is CASSSGLPNTGELFF. For the CDR3, the DNA is TGTGCCAGCAGCTCGGGACTACCCAACACCGGGGAGCTGTTTTTT.

The CDR3 region has the DNA TGTGCCAGCAGCCCGGAAGGACTGGGGAGCACTGAAGCTTTCTTT. Translation gives CASSPEGLGSTEAFF. The V and J genes are TRBV9 and TRBJ1-1; D not certain. V was shortened by 4 bases and J by 4 bases, with 17 bases between the two germline ends. Germline V gives CDR1 SGDLS, CDR2 YYNGEE. There are 15 residues in the CDR3.

This chain links TRBV7-8 with TRBJ1-5; 9 nucleotides agree with TRBD1. The V gene's germline CDR1 is SGHVS and CDR2 FQNEAQ. The length of the CDR3 is 13 residues. The trim removed 5 bases at V and 6 bases at J, leaving 2 bases unmatched. This CDR3 is CASSTGGGQPQHF. The CDR3, as DNA: TGTGCCAGCAGCACAGGGGGCGGTCAGCCCCAGCATTTT.